The clone carrying this T cell receptor (beta chain) was detected many times. Hyperthyroidism patients had new diagnoses, durations under 2 months, and ages of 18 to 65. Serum thyroxine and TRAb, along with clinical symptoms, thyroid ultrasound and orbital computed tomography, were what diagnosis relied on. Amplified TCR beta CDR3 regions were obtained using RNA transcripts as template. Second-round multiplex PCR came after a first-round RT-PCR that employed HTBI primers. TCRdb reprocessed the multiplex PCR reads via MiXCR and lists one record per CDR3 protein. This table holds around 1.1 million distinct CDR3 sequences, 35% to 40% found once. The sample comes from a study of Graves' ophthalmopathy and Graves' hyperthyroidism. Trimming pared 0 bases from V and 2 bases from J, leaving 14 bases between. The CDR3 is 16 amino acids. Germline CDR1 is LGHNA and CDR2 is YNFKEQ.

Sequencing was done on a sample of peripheral blood or thyroid tissue (not recorded which). The sequence was collected from an adult man with Graves' hyperthyroidism. The chain employs TRBV4-2 and TRBJ2-7; D uncertain. Here the CDR3 reads CASSQDPFVPAYEQYF. The CDR3 coding sequence is TGTGCCAGCAGCCAAGATCCGTTCGTTCCGGCCTACGAGCAGTACTTC.